These T cell receptor beta chains were read from a single sample in a study of OX40 agonist ivuxolimab in advanced cancers. Repertoires were generated with immunoSEQ multiplex PCR, while TCRdb's copy carries only in-frame clones and drops some. Of more than 55,000 clones in the sample, less than 90% were seen once. The specimen comprised CD4+ or CD8+ T cells sorted from blood, sampled in a trial of the OX40 agonist ivuxolimab. The source of these receptors is an adult with an advanced solid tumor such as melanoma, head and neck, liver or kidney cancer. The CDR3 runs from the conserved cysteine through the conserved F or W. Fields, in order: J gene, D gene, V gene, CDR3 protein, CDR3 DNA. A D gene is named only where the DNA matches it firmly.

TRBJ2-1,TRBD1,TRBV6-1,CASSRDRRNNEQFF,TGTGCCAGCAGCCGGGACAGAAGAAACAATGAGCAGTTCTTC
TRBJ1-1,-,TRBV7-9,CASSPGMGTEAFF,TGTGCCAGCAGCCCAGGGATGGGCACTGAAGCTTTCTTT
TRBJ2-1,TRBD2,TRBV7-2,CASSQRSGKSSYNEQFF,TGTGCCAGCAGCCAACGTAGCGGGAAGAGCTCCTACAATGAGCAGTTCTTC
TRBJ1-5,-,TRBV5-8,CASSLVGPGGSQPQHF,TGTGCCAGCAGCTTGGTGGGCCCGGGGGGGTCCCAGCCCCAGCATTTT
TRBJ2-7,-,TRBV5-4,CASSLDLQTGREQYF,TGTGCCAGCAGCTTGGATTTACAGACCGGGCGCGAGCAGTACTTC
TRBJ1-1,-,TRBV6-1,CASSPPFSTEAFF,TGTGCCAGCAGCCCGCCTTTTAGCACTGAAGCTTTCTTT
TRBJ1-1,-,TRBV28,CASISGGAMNTEAFF,TGTGCCAGCATTTCGGGGGGGGCCATGAACACTGAAGCTTTCTTT
TRBJ2-1,-,TRBV29-1,CSVKTRSSYNEQFF,TGCAGCGTTAAGACCCGGTCCTCCTACAATGAGCAGTTCTTC
TRBJ2-7,-,TRBV10-3,CAISESGREQYF,TGTGCCATCAGTGAGTCAGGGAGGGAGCAGTACTTC
TRBJ1-2,-,TRBV11-2,CASSLDRTASNYGYTF,TGTGCCAGCAGCTTAGACAGGACAGCTTCTAACTATGGCTACACCTTC
TRBJ2-7,-,TRBV19,CAKTSWDSQTYEQYF,TGTGCCAAGACCTCGTGGGACTCACAAACCTACGAGCAGTACTTC
TRBJ2-3,TRBD2,TRBV28,CASSEGLAGGDTQYF,TGTGCCAGCAGTGAGGGACTAGCGGGGGGCGATACGCAGTATTTT
TRBJ2-2,-,TRBV12-2,CASRLEASGGSNTGELFF,TGTGCAAGTCGCTTAGAGGCTAGCGGGGGTTCGAACACCGGGGAGCTGTTTTTT
TRBJ2-2,-,TRBV7-9,CASSSWTDGELFF,TGTGCCAGCAGCTCCTGGACTGACGGGGAGCTGTTTTTT
TRBJ2-5,TRBD1,TRBV10-3,CAIGTGTGQETQYF,TGTGCCATTGGGACAGGAACCGGGCAAGAGACCCAGTACTTC
TRBJ1-3,-,TRBV5-1,CASSLGRGSGNTIYF,TGCGCCAGCAGCTTGGGACGAGGGTCTGGAAACACCATATATTTT
TRBJ2-5,-,TRBV10-2,CASILDPLGGTQYF,TGCGCCAGCATCCTGGACCCACTCGGCGGGACCCAGTACTTC
TRBJ2-7,TRBD1,TRBV7-2,CASSSNRGYEQYF,TGTGCCAGCAGCTCGAACAGGGGCTACGAGCAGTACTTC
TRBJ2-7,TRBD1,TRBV15,CATSRDRGPYEQYF,TGTGCCACCAGCCGGGACAGGGGACCCTACGAGCAGTACTTC
TRBJ2-6,-,TRBV10-1,CASSDGGSGANVLTF,TGCGCCAGCAGTGACGGCGGATCTGGGGCCAACGTCCTGACTTTC
TRBJ2-6,-,TRBV5-1,CASSPGTVSLSGANVLTF,TGCGCCAGCAGCCCGGGGACGGTTAGCCTCTCTGGGGCCAACGTCCTGACTTTC
TRBJ2-3,TRBD2,TRBV19,CATRGGTSGRDTQYF,TGTGCCACTAGGGGAGGGACTAGCGGGAGGGATACGCAGTATTTT
TRBJ2-5,TRBD2,TRBV7-2,CASRKAGAGFQETQYF,TGTGCCAGCAGAAAAGCGGGGGCGGGGTTCCAAGAGACCCAGTACTTC
TRBJ1-1,-,TRBV7-9,CASSPPIWDTYTEAFF,TGTGCCAGCAGCCCCCCGATCTGGGACACTTACACTGAAGCTTTCTTT
TRBJ2-2,-,TRBV23-1,CASRELGNWTGELFF,TGCGCCAGCAGAGAGTTAGGGAATTGGACCGGGGAGCTGTTTTTT
TRBJ2-7,TRBD1,TRBV19,CASTKRGTGGYEQYF,TGTGCCAGTACAAAACGCGGGACAGGGGGCTACGAGCAGTACTTC
TRBJ1-1,-,TRBV5-6,CASSLPGTVNTEAFF,TGTGCCAGCAGCTTGCCGGGGACCGTGAACACTGAAGCTTTCTTT
TRBJ1-2,-,TRBV7-2,CASSLVSPGFNGYTF,TGTGCCAGCAGCTTAGTCAGCCCGGGGTTCAATGGCTACACCTTC